Listed here are 32 T cell receptor beta chains from one sample, sequenced in a study of cytomegalovirus exposure and HLA in healthy donors. The PCR ran on 60 Vbeta and 13 Jbeta primers. Measured with immunoSEQ multiplex PCR; TCRdb has only the in-frame clones, and not every one. This table holds 200,000 or so clones, 78% found once. The sequencing input was PBMCs. The origin of the receptors is a woman aged 25 to 45 in good health and CMV-seropositive.

This sequence joins TRBV5-1 and TRBJ1-2, with D uncertain. V was cut by 0 bases and J by 2 bases, with 11 bases left in between. This CDR3 contains 15 residues. Germline V gene sequence: CDR1 SGHRS, CDR2 YFSETQ. The chain's CDR3 is CASSLVGSGNYGYTF. For the CDR3, the DNA is TGCGCCAGCAGCTTGGTAGGCAGCGGGAACTATGGCTACACCTTC.

As regards this clone: Other DNA variants within this sample encode the same CDR3. The chain has TRBV18 and TRBJ2-5; no clear D gene. V gave up 2 bases and J gave up 4 bases, with 5 bases separating them. The CDR3 consists of 12 residues. Per germline, CDR1 KGHSH and CDR2 LQKENI. CDR3 DNA sequence: TGTGCCAGCTCACCAGAGCGAGAGACCCAGTACTTC. This sequence encodes CASSPERETQYF.

The V and J genes are TRBV6-5 and TRBJ1-6; TRBD1 agrees at 9 bases. J gave up 10 bases and V 4 bases, and 5 bases lay outside the gene matches. Germline CDR1 and CDR2: MNHEY and SVGAGI. This CDR3 contains 14 residues. CDR3 sequence reads: CASSFRDRDSPLHF. The CDR3 region has the DNA TGTGCCAGCAGTTTCAGGGACAGGGACTCACCCCTCCACTTT.

V and J are TRBV28 and TRBJ2-1; TRBD2 agrees at 8 bases. CDR1 is MDHEN and CDR2 is SYDVKM in the germline V gene. The CDR3 is 16 residues long. V shed 3 bases and J 6 bases; nucleotides not matched to a gene: 10. The CDR3 DNA reads TGTGCCAGCAGTTTCCCGTCTAGCGGGTTTACCAATGAGCAGTTCTTC. Its translation: CASSFPSSGFTNEQFF.

The chain carries TRBV5-6 and TRBJ2-7; D is possibly TRBD1 (5 bases). Germline assignment: CDR1 SGHDT and CDR2 YYEEEE. Trimming cost V 0 bases and J 2 bases, with 12 bases left between them. This CDR3 has 15 amino acids. The CDR3 reads CASSLAGASTYEQYF. CDR3 DNA sequence: TGTGCCAGCAGCTTGGCTGGGGCATCAACCTACGAGCAGTACTTC.

DNA of the CDR3: TGTGCCAGCAGTCCCCTGGGCAGGGTTGGCGAGCAGTTCTTC. Its translation is CASSPLGRVGEQFF. The chain combines TRBV6-5 with TRBJ2-1; TRBD1 might be the D (5 bases). Trimming took off 5 bases at V and 10 bases at J, with 18 bases between the two ends. Germline V gene lookup returns CDR1 MNHEY and CDR2 SVGAGI. The CDR3 is made up of 14 amino acids.

This clone has only a few counts. This sequence joins TRBV5-6 and TRBJ2-1; D not resolved. There are 11 residues in the CDR3. CDR1 SGHDT and CDR2 YYEEEE come from the germline V gene. V gave up 1 base and J gave up 11 bases, with 7 bases separating them. The CDR3 coding sequence is TGTGCCAGCAGCTTGCTGAGAAAGCAGTTCTTC. It is translated as CASSLLRKQFF.

J is TRBJ2-7 and V is TRBV5-1; tentative D call: TRBD2 (5 bases). From germline, CDR1 is SGHRS and CDR2 YFSETQ. The CDR3 covers 16 residues. V gave up 4 bases and J gave up 5 bases, with 22 bases separating them. This CDR3 is CASSIRTGSGGDEQYF. The CDR3 DNA sequence: TGCGCCAGCAGCATCAGGACCGGGTCAGGAGGAGACGAGCAGTACTTC.

This rearrangement joins TRBV11-3 to TRBJ2-3; TRBD1 agrees at 10 bases. This CDR3 contains 20 residues. Germline V gene lookup returns CDR1 SGHNT and CDR2 YENEEA. Germline trimming cut 5 bases from V and 2 bases from J; bases unmatched to any gene: 19. The CDR3 nucleotides are TGTGCCAGCAGCCCCTGGCGGGTCGGCCGGGACAGGGGAGACACAGATACGCAGTATTTT. It specifies CASSPWRVGRDRGDTDTQYF.

The V call is TRBV6-1, the J call TRBJ2-2; tentative D call: TRBD2 (6 bases). This CDR3 is built from 12 residues. The germline CDR1 and CDR2 sequences are MNHNS and SASEGT. The ends were cut back, 5 bases at V and 6 bases at J, with 7 bases in the middle. CDR3 sequence reads: CASSTSPGELFF. In DNA, the CDR3 is TGTGCCAGCAGTACTAGCCCCGGGGAGCTGTTTTTT.

The V call is TRBV10-1, the J call TRBJ2-7; TRBD2 is a possible D gene (6 bases). Germline-derived CDR1 and CDR2 are WNHNN and SYGVQD (reference sequence). This CDR3 spans 13 amino acids. V was clipped by 4 bases and J by 3 bases, with 10 bases between them. The CDR3 bases are TGCGCCAGCAGTGCGGGACTGGGCTACGAGCAGTACTTC. It yields the protein CASSAGLGYEQYF.

This chain links TRBV7-8 with TRBJ1-5; D is undetermined. Looked up from germline, CDR1 is SGHVS and CDR2 is FQNEAQ. V dropped 5 bases and J dropped 0 bases, with 14 bases sitting between them. The length of the CDR3 is 16 residues. CDR3 sequence: CASSPELLNSNQPQHF. CDR3 bases: TGTGCCAGCAGCCCCGAGTTGTTGAATAGCAATCAGCCCCAGCATTTT.

The CDR3 spells CASSLGQNYGYTF. CDR3 nucleotides: TGTGCCAGCAGCTTAGGACAGAACTATGGCTACACCTTC. The chain employs TRBV7-6 and TRBJ1-2; tentative D call: TRBD1 (5 bases). CDR1 SGHVS and CDR2 FNYEAQ come from the germline V gene. V was cut by 1 base and J by 2 bases, with 5 bases left in between. This CDR3 spans 13 amino acids.

The CDR3 reads CASSLRGGVNTEAFF. In DNA form, the CDR3 reads TGTGCCAGCAGCTTAAGGGGGGGAGTGAACACTGAAGCTTTCTTT. This sequence joins TRBV11-2 and TRBJ1-1; the D gene is possibly TRBD1 (6 bases). With 2 bases removed from V and 0 bases from J, the gap between germline ends came to 10 bases. The CDR3 spans 15 residues. The germline V gene has CDR1 SGHAT and CDR2 FQNNGV.

The gene calls are TRBV11-2 and TRBJ1-1; D gene uncertain. CDR3 size: 14 residues. The V gene lost 2 bases and the J gene lost 0 bases, with 7 bases spanning the gap. Germline assignment: CDR1 SGHAT and CDR2 FQNNGV. The CDR3 sequence is CASSLSVMNTEAFF. Here the CDR3 DNA reads TGTGCCAGCAGCTTATCAGTCATGAACACTGAAGCTTTCTTT.

J is TRBJ1-4 and V is TRBV10-3; 8 bases align to TRBD1. The CDR3 contains 13 residues. J lost 7 bases, V lost 10 bases, and 8 bases had no gene match. Germline V gives CDR1 ENHRY, CDR2 SYGVKD. The CDR3 bases are TGTGCCACACAGCAGGGGGCTCGTGAAAAACTGTTTTTT. Translated, it gives CATQQGAREKLFF.

This clone was observed a few times. This chain links TRBV18 with TRBJ1-2; possible D gene TRBD1, 6 bases. Germline assignment: CDR1 KGHSH and CDR2 LQKENI. The CDR3 spans 13 residues. The V end lost 6 bases, the J end lost 7 bases, and 15 bases lay between the germline ends. CDR3 residues: CASSAIQGGGYTF. The CDR3 DNA reads as TGTGCCAGCTCCGCGATACAGGGCGGTGGCTACACCTTC.

The CDR3 loop reads CASSGEGFNEQFF. For the CDR3, the DNA is TGTGCCAGCAGTGGGGAGGGGTTCAATGAGCAGTTCTTC. The chain is built from TRBV2 and TRBJ2-1; the match to TRBD2 covers 7 bases. Germline assignment: CDR1 SNHLY and CDR2 FYNNEI. Unmatched junction bases numbered 3, after V lost 4 bases and J lost 6 bases. The CDR3 runs to 13 residues.

This rearrangement joins TRBV5-1 to TRBJ1-5, with 9 bases that match TRBD1. CDR3 length: 17 residues. CDR1 and CDR2 (germline): SGHRS, YFSETQ. V lost 4 bases to trimming and J lost 3 bases; unmatched junction nucleotides: 11. The CDR3 bases are TGCGCCAGCAGCGTGGGGACAGGGTCGGCCCTCAATCAGCCCCAGCATTTT. As protein: CASSVGTGSALNQPQHF.

The rearrangement joins TRBV5-1 to TRBJ1-4; a possible D gene is TRBD1 (5 bases). V was shortened by 4 bases and J by 3 bases, with 16 bases between the two germline ends. The CDR3 spans 16 residues. Germline assignment: CDR1 SGHRS and CDR2 YFSETQ. This chain's CDR3 is CASSPTVRGSNEKLFF. The CDR3 DNA reads as TGCGCCAGCAGCCCCACGGTCCGGGGGTCTAATGAAAAACTGTTTTTT.

Of note for this clone: The junction and the germline gene differ at one end; a read error may be behind it. V and J are TRBV27 and TRBJ2-2, with D tentatively TRBD2 (6 bases). The CDR3 runs 16 residues. CDR1 MNHEY and CDR2 SMNVEV come from the germline V gene (reference sequence). CDR3 region: CASTLAASENTGEPFF. The CDR3 nucleotides read TGTGCCAGCACCCTTGCGGCTAGCGAGAACACCGGGGAGCCGTTTTTT.

The chain uses TRBV19 and TRBJ2-1; 8 bases are shared with TRBD2. V lost 7 bases to trimming and J lost 0 bases; unmatched junction nucleotides: 8. CDR3 length: 16 residues. Germline lookup yields CDR1 LNHDA and CDR2 SQIVND (reference sequence). DNA of the CDR3: TGTGCCAGTACCCCCTCAAGCGGGAGCTCCTACAATGAGCAGTTCTTC. Amino acids: CASTPSSGSSYNEQFF.

The CDR3 is CASSHRGGWTGELFF. Here the CDR3 DNA reads TGTGCCAGCAGCCACCGGGGGGGATGGACCGGGGAGCTGTTTTTT. The rearrangement uses TRBV7-8 and TRBJ2-2, with 8 bases aligning to TRBD2. Unmatched junction bases numbered 7, after V lost 5 bases and J lost 5 bases. Germline CDR1 is SGHVS and CDR2 is FQNEAQ. This CDR3 is built from 15 residues.

This clone was recorded only once. The chain recombines TRBV5-1 with TRBJ2-2; D is perhaps TRBD1 (6 bases). The CDR3 is made up of 15 amino acids. Per the germline V gene, CDR1 is SGHRS and CDR2 is YFSETQ. The ends were cut back, 3 bases at V and 5 bases at J, with 14 bases in the middle. CDR3 sequence: CASSSNRAGTGELFF. In DNA, the CDR3 is TGCGCCAGCAGCTCAAACAGGGCAGGTACCGGGGAGCTGTTTTTT.

The chain recombines TRBV18 with TRBJ1-2; 7 bases agree with TRBD1. Germline V lookup: CDR1 KGHSH, CDR2 LQKENI. The CDR3 consists of 14 residues. V lost 3 bases, J lost 4 bases, and 5 bases stayed unmatched. The CDR3 nucleotides are TGTGCCAGCTCACCCGGGACAGCGGGCTATGGCTACACCTTC. Protein product: CASSPGTAGYGYTF.

This clone turned up a few times. This chain uses TRBV9 with TRBJ2-1; 10 bases fit TRBD2. Trimming at V came to 0 bases and at J to 9 bases, leaving 6 bases not matched to a gene. The CDR3 covers 15 residues. Germline CDR1 reads SGDLS; CDR2 reads YYNGEE. The CDR3 loop is CASSVVSGGAVEQFF. The CDR3 DNA follows: TGTGCCAGCAGCGTAGTCAGCGGGGGGGCGGTTGAGCAGTTCTTC.

V is TRBV7-9 and J is TRBJ2-1; 12 bases are a match to TRBD2. J lost 6 bases, V lost 5 bases, and 5 bases had no gene match. Germline lookup yields CDR1 SEHNR and CDR2 FQNEAQ (reference sequence). The CDR3 is 15 amino acids. CDR3 loop: CASSRLAGVRNEQFF. For the CDR3, the DNA is TGTGCCAGCAGCCGACTAGCGGGGGTGCGCAATGAGCAGTTCTTC.

This chain uses TRBV27 with TRBJ2-1, with 9 bases fitting TRBD2. CDR3 length: 13 residues. Germline V lookup: CDR1 MNHEY, CDR2 SMNVEV (reference sequence). Written as DNA, the CDR3 is TGTGCGGCGGGGCTAGCGGGATTCAATGAGCAGTTCTTC. Translated, it gives CAAGLAGFNEQFF.

V is TRBV5-6 and J is TRBJ2-7; D is perhaps TRBD1 (5 bases). The V end lost 6 bases, the J end lost 2 bases, and 18 bases lay between the germline ends. The germline V gene has CDR1 SGHDT and CDR2 YYEEEE. There are 15 residues in the CDR3. CDR3: CASTGSGSPTYEQYF. The CDR3 DNA is TGTGCCAGCACCGGTTCAGGGTCTCCTACCTACGAGCAGTACTTC.

This rearrangement joins TRBV2 to TRBJ2-7; 7 positions match TRBD1. The CDR3 is 13 amino acids. Germline V gene lookup returns CDR1 SNHLY and CDR2 FYNNEI. The J segment lost 6 bases and the V segment lost 5 bases, leaving 7 bases of the junction unmatched. This CDR3 reads CASSIKGGGEQYF. In DNA form, the CDR3 reads TGTGCCAGCAGTATAAAAGGGGGCGGCGAGCAGTACTTC.

The chain employs TRBV27 and TRBJ2-5, with 8 bases that match TRBD1. Germline V gene lookup returns CDR1 MNHEY and CDR2 SMNVEV (reference sequence). The CDR3 is 14 residues long. V was clipped by 4 bases and J by 5 bases; unmatched bases: 6. CDR3 nucleotide sequence: TGTGCCAGCAGTTCCAGGGGGCTAGGGGAGACCCAGTACTTC. Translation: CASSSRGLGETQYF.

The genes are TRBV5-1 and TRBJ2-3; D is possibly TRBD2 (6 bases). Per the germline V gene, CDR1 is SGHRS and CDR2 is YFSETQ. The V and J ends lost 0 bases and 3 bases respectively, with 11 bases between them. The CDR3 runs 15 residues. CDR3 sequence: CASSLAAGYTDTQYF. DNA for the CDR3: TGCGCCAGCAGCTTGGCGGCGGGGTATACAGATACGCAGTATTTT.